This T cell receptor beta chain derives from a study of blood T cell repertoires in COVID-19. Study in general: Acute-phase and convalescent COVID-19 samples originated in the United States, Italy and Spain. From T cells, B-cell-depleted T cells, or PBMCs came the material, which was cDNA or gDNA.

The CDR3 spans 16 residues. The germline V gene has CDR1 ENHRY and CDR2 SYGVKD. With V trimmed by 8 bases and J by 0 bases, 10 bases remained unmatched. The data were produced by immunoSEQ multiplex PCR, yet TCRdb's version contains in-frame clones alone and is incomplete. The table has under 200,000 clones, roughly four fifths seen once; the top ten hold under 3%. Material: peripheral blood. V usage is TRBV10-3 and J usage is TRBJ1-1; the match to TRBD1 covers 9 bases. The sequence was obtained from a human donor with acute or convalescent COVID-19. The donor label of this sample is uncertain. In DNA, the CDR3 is TGTGCCATCGGCCGGGACAGGGAAGGAGTGAACACTGAAGCTTTCTTT. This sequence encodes CAIGRDREGVNTEAFF.